This is a list of T cell receptor beta chains from one sample in a study of CD8 T cells in Susac syndrome. TCRdb ran MiXCR on the immunoSEQ multiplex PCR reads and lists one entry per CDR3 protein. The sample includes fewer than 350,000 distinct CDR3 sequences, roughly 85% of them seen just once. What was sequenced was CD8+ T cells from PBMCs. The receptors derive from a human donor with multiple sclerosis. Each CDR3 is given with its conserved first and last residue.

j_gene	v_gene	CDR3aa
TRBJ2-2	TRBV6-5	CASSYSGQGPGELFF
TRBJ1-1	TRBV30	CAWSETTEAFF
TRBJ2-1	TRBV28	CASSEPGQGLNGQFF
TRBJ2-1	TRBV6-2/TRBV6-3	CADRGQFF
TRBJ2-3	TRBV11-1	CASTSRDTQYF
TRBJ2-7	TRBV19	CASSLGRGDGKQYF
TRBJ2-2	TRBV2	CASSAGLYANTGELFF
TRBJ1-4	TRBV30	CAWSHQKNLFF
TRBJ2-1	TRBV20-1	CSASNRRGTGNNEQFF
TRBJ2-7	TRBV7-9	CASMEAGLSYEQYF
TRBJ1-5	TRBV7-9	CASSQGQQNQPQHF
TRBJ1-3	TRBV24-1	CATSDNTEVDTIYF
TRBJ1-2	TRBV25-1	CASSAPGRGANGYTF
TRBJ2-5	TRBV14	CASSQLADRETQYF
TRBJ2-1	TRBV6-1	CASSPFTGGTKLRDEQFF
TRBJ1-5	TRBV28	CASSFSRSNQPQHF
TRBJ2-1	TRBV29-1	CSVPWAENNEQFF
TRBJ1-1	TRBV19	CASADDRVMNTEAFF
TRBJ1-4	TRBV28	CASTPAPLGLGTNEKLFF
TRBJ2-2	TRBV13	CASSLGEGANTGELFF
TRBJ1-1	TRBV25-1	CASSGSRAWGLNTEAFF
TRBJ2-7	TRBV5-6	CASSGVMAHYEQYF
TRBJ2-7	TRBV2	CASSGNLAWDNSYEQYF
TRBJ2-3	TRBV20-1	CSATKDRAGDTQYF